This T cell receptor beta chain was profiled in a study of blood T cells in healthy people across ages. General observations from the study: Unknown donor CMV status possibly confounded expanded clonotype changes. Diversity was higher, and naive CD4+ cells more numerous, in long-lived donors than in aged donors.

This clonotype was counted between two and nine times. The target antigen is unknown. With 3 bases removed from V and 3 bases from J, the gap between germline ends came to 12 bases. This CDR3 contains 14 residues. Next came a second PCR, run for about 7 to 12 cycles, which used a sample-barcoded 5' primer along with a J-beta primer mix. Through a template-switch adaptor with 12 random nucleotides, each cDNA molecule received a tag. TCRdb processed the 5' RACE reads anew with MiXCR; each CDR3 protein has one entry. The repertoire includes just over 800,000 distinct CDR3 sequences, roughly 60% of them detected once, and around a quarter sits in the top ten.

Source material: blood. This chain uses TRBV12-3 or TRBV12-4 with TRBJ2-7; D assignment may be TRBD1 or TRBD2 (7 bases each). This receptor was taken from a man aged 25 to 45 in good health. The CDR3: CASSLGGGVYEQYF. CDR3 bases: TGTGCCAGCAGTTTGGGAGGGGGCGTCTACGAGCAGTACTTC.